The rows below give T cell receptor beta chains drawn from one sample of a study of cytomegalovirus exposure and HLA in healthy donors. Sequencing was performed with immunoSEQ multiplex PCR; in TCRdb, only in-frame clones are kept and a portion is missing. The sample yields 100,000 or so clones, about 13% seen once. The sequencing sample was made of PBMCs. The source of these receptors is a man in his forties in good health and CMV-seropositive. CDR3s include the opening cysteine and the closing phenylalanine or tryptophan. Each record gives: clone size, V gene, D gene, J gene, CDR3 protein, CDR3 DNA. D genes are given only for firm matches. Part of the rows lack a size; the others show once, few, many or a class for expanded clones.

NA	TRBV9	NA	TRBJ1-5	CASSVEGDYNQPQHF	TGTGCCAGCAGCGTAGAAGGTGACTACAATCAGCCCCAGCATTTT
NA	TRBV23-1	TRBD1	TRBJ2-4	CASRVGDRAFKNIQYF	TGCGCCAGCAGAGTTGGAGACAGGGCTTTCAAAAACATTCAGTACTTC
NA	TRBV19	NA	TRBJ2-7	CASSEEDSYEQYF	TGTGCCAGTAGTGAGGAAGACAGCTACGAGCAGTACTTC
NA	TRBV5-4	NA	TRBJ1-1	CASSFGGLMNTEAFF	TGTGCCAGCAGCTTCGGGGGACTTATGAACACTGAAGCTTTCTTT
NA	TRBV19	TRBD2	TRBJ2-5	CASSYGTSGEETQYF	TGTGCCAGTAGTTATGGGACTAGCGGAGAAGAGACCCAGTACTTC
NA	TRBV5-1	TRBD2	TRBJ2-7	CASSWRGLAGTGEQYF	TGCGCCAGCAGCTGGAGAGGACTAGCGGGAACGGGGGAGCAGTACTTC
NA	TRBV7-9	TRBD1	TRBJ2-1	CASSHGQGANEQFF	TGTGCCAGCAGCCACGGACAGGGGGCCAATGAGCAGTTCTTC
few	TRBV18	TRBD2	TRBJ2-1	CASSPSQAGGPNEQFF	TGTGCCAGCTCACCCTCCCAAGCGGGAGGGCCTAATGAGCAGTTCTTC
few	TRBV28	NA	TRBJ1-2	CASSLNPLLNYGYTF	TGTGCCAGCAGTTTAAATCCGCTACTTAACTATGGCTACACCTTC
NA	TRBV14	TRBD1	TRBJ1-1	CASSQNRGLIGMNTEAFF	TGTGCCAGCAGCCAAAACAGGGGGCTAATTGGCATGAACACTGAAGCTTTCTTT
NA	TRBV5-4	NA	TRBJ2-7	CASSLEAGTLYEQYF	TGTGCCAGCAGCTTGGAGGCAGGGACACTCTACGAGCAGTACTTC
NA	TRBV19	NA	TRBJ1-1	CASSIEGGAPEAFF	TGTGCCAGTAGTATAGAGGGGGGTGCGCCTGAAGCTTTCTTT
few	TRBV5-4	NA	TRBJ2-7	CASTRGGTKPYEQYF	TGTGCCAGCACAAGGGGGGGGACGAAACCATACGAGCAGTACTTC
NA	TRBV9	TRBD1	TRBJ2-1	CASSLTTGPRYNEQFF	TGTGCCAGCAGCCTGACGACAGGGCCACGCTACAATGAGCAGTTCTTC
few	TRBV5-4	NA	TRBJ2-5	CASSLGGEETQYF	TGTGCCAGCAGCTTGGGCGGGGAAGAGACCCAGTACTTC
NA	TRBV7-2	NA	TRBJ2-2	CTSTLFRTTGELFF	TGTACCAGCACCCTATTTCGGACTACCGGGGAGCTGTTTTTT
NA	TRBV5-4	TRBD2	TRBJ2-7	CASSFSSGVSYEQYF	TGTGCCAGCAGCTTCTCTAGCGGAGTCTCCTACGAGCAGTACTTC
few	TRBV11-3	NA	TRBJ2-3	CASSLEGATDTQYF	TGTGCCAGCAGCTTAGAGGGGGCCACAGATACGCAGTATTTT
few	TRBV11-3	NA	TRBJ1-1	CASSPGAANTEAFF	TGTGCCAGCAGCCCCGGTGCCGCTAACACTGAAGCTTTCTTT
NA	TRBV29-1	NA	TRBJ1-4	CSVVGFNEKLFF	TGCAGCGTTGTCGGGTTTAATGAAAAACTGTTTTTT
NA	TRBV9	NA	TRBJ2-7	CASSVASTGYEQYF	TGTGCCAGCAGCGTAGCATCCACCGGCTACGAGCAGTACTTC
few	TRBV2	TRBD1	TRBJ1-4	CASSEGRGREKLFF	TGTGCCAGCAGTGAGGGTAGGGGGCGGGAAAAACTGTTTTTT
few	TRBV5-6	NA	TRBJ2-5	CASSVVGREETQYF	TGTGCCAGCAGCGTCGTCGGCAGGGAAGAGACCCAGTACTTC
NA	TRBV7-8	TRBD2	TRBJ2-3	CASSLVLAGMGPDTQYF	TGTGCCAGCAGCTTAGTTCTAGCGGGAATGGGTCCAGATACGCAGTATTTT
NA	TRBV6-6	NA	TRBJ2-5	CASSYISSKETQYF	TGTGCCAGCAGTTACATATCTAGCAAAGAGACCCAGTACTTC
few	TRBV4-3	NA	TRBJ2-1	CASSPDWPGDNEQFF	TGCGCCAGCAGCCCGGACTGGCCAGGGGACAATGAGCAGTTCTTC
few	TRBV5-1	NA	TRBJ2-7	CASRRRGGADEQYF	TGCGCCAGCAGACGCAGGGGAGGGGCGGACGAGCAGTACTTC
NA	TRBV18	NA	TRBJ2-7	CASSRGQISSYEQYF	TGTGCCAGCTCCAGAGGACAGATAAGCTCCTACGAGCAGTACTTC
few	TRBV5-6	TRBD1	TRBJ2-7	CASSFWDRPYEQYF	TGTGCCAGCAGCTTCTGGGACAGGCCCTACGAGCAGTACTTC
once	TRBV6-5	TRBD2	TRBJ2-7	CASSYSAGGRHEQYF	TGTGCCAGCAGTTACTCAGCGGGAGGGCGTCACGAGCAGTACTTC
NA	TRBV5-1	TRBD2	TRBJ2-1	CASSPGLAGEPYNEQFF	TGCGCCAGCAGCCCCGGACTAGCGGGAGAACCCTACAATGAGCAGTTCTTC
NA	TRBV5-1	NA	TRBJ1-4	CASSLDGATNEKLFF	TGCGCCAGCAGCTTGGACGGAGCAACTAATGAAAAACTGTTTTTT
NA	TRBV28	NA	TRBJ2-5	CASSGRGWQETQYF	TGTGCCAGCAGTGGCAGGGGCTGGCAAGAGACCCAGTACTTC
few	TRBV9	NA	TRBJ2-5	CASNRGNRETQYF	TGTGCCAGCAATAGGGGGAACCGGGAGACCCAGTACTTC
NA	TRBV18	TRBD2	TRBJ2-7	CASSPTSGSYEQYF	TGTGCCAGCTCACCGACTAGCGGCTCCTACGAGCAGTACTTC
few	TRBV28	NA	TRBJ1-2	CASSPGGRYTF	TGTGCCAGCAGCCCGGGGGGGAGATACACCTTC
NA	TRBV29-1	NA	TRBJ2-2	CSVRRANTGELFF	TGCAGCGTTCGCAGGGCGAACACCGGGGAGCTGTTTTTT
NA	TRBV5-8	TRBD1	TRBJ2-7	CASSIGTGIYEQYF	TGTGCCAGCAGTATCGGGACAGGGATCTACGAGCAGTACTTC
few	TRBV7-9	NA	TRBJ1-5	CASSSGGQPQHF	TGTGCCAGCAGCTCCGGGGGTCAGCCCCAGCATTTT
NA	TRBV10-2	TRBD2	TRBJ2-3	CASRATGSGRPDTQYF	TGCGCCAGCAGGGCCACCGGTAGCGGGAGGCCAGATACGCAGTATTTT
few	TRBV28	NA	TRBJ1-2	CASSTLGLSYGYTF	TGTGCCAGCAGTACCTTGGGACTTTCCTATGGCTACACCTTC
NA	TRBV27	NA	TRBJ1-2	CASSLYSGRGGYTF	TGTGCCAGCAGTTTATATAGTGGCAGGGGTGGCTACACCTTC
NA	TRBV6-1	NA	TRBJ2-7	CASSPARLSYEQYF	TGTGCCAGCAGCCCGGCGAGACTCTCCTACGAGCAGTACTTC
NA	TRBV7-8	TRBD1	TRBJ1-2	CASSLAGTGYGYTF	TGTGCCAGCAGCTTAGCTGGGACAGGGTATGGCTACACCTTC
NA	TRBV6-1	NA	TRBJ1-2	CASSDQGSYGYTF	TGTGCCAGCAGTGACCAGGGTTCATACGGCTACACCTTC
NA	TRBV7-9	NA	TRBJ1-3	CASSPNWQGSGNTIYF	TGTGCCAGCAGCCCTAACTGGCAGGGGTCTGGAAACACCATATATTTT
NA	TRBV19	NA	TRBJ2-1	CASSVTSINEQFF	TGTGCCAGTAGTGTAACTAGCATCAATGAGCAGTTCTTC
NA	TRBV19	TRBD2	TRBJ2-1	CASSIELAAYNEQFF	TGTGCCAGTAGTATAGAGCTAGCGGCCTACAATGAGCAGTTCTTC
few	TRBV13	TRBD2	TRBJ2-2	CASSLRLAGVAGELFF	TGTGCCAGCAGCCTCCGACTAGCGGGAGTTGCCGGGGAGCTGTTTTTT
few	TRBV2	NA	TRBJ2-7	CASSIQGANSYEQYF	TGTGCCAGCAGCATACAAGGGGCAAACTCCTACGAGCAGTACTTC
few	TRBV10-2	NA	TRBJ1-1	CASRAGIEAFF	TGCGCCAGCAGAGCAGGAATTGAAGCTTTCTTT
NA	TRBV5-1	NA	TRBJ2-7	CASSFYSGGYEQYF	TGCGCCAGCAGCTTCTATAGCGGCGGATACGAGCAGTACTTC
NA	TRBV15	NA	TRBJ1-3	CATSRDLPGSGNTIYF	TGTGCCACCAGCAGAGATCTCCCCGGCTCTGGAAACACCATATATTTT
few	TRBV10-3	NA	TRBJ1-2	CAISESGGDHNYGYTF	TGTGCCATCAGTGAGTCGGGAGGCGACCATAACTATGGCTACACCTTC
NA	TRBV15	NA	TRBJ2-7	CATSSRQVKLYEQYF	TGTGCCACCAGCAGCCGACAGGTGAAATTGTACGAGCAGTACTTC
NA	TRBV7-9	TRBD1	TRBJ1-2	CASSLETGGSGYTF	TGTGCCAGCAGCTTGGAGACAGGGGGGAGTGGCTACACCTTC
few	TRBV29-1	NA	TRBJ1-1	CSVAWLNTEAFF	TGCAGCGTTGCTTGGCTGAACACTGAAGCTTTCTTT